This entry is about one T cell receptor (beta chain). The target of this receptor is not known. One base away there is no much larger clone; base qualities are not given. The immunoSEQ Assay, a bias-controlled multiplex PCR, was used to amplify TCRbeta CDR3 regions from genomic DNA. As for the authors' bioinformatics: Nucleated cell counts per sample were estimated from amplification of reference gene primers within the assay. To quantify the absolute abundance of each unique TCRbeta CDR3 rearrangement, sequence reads were collapsed and filtered. Productive Simpson clonality was computed per sample as the square root of Simpson's diversity index over productive rearrangements. This immuneACCESS table, as held by TCRdb, lists in-frame sequences with V and J called but not all clones. Of the missing ones, under half trace to an unresolved V gene in checked studies; the others have no known cause. From that table come the V and J calls and clone size; the DNA was used to work out D and trimming. The sample table holds about 200,000 clones, of which roughly 89% were seen once. The ten biggest clones cover roughly 4% of the sample.

The germline V gene (reference sequence) provides CDR1 LNHDA and CDR2 SQIVND. The CDR3 sequence holds 12 residues, the cysteine and phenylalanine included. The read is trimmed to its CDR3 DNA, 36 bases read in frame from base 1. Trimming takes 7 bases from V and 7 bases from J, and the germline ends sit 11 bases apart. Enrolling through a virtual design, the prospective study's participants ranged in age from roughly 18 to 95 years and lived across 20 to 30 United States geographic areas. To assign participants to cohorts, the prospective study relied on clinical history that participants themselves reported in a screening survey and a study questionnaire. In the prospective study, whole blood, serum and a nasopharyngeal or oropharyngeal swab were collected from each participant by mobile phlebotomists. Prospective study participants could optionally give additional blood draws and questionnaires over a 2-month period. Prospective study blood samples were shipped either frozen or at room temperature before DNA extraction.

The data are from a study of blood T cell repertoires in COVID-19 (dated by TCRdb to about 2020). Describing the broader study: Samples covering the acute and convalescent phases of COVID-19 were provided by collaborators in the United States, Italy and Spain. The dataset comprised deeply sampled blood TCRbeta repertoires from subjects exposed to, actively infected with, or recovered from COVID-19. The material from the prospective study consisted of cDNA or gDNA derived from T cells, B-cell-depleted T cells, or PBMCs. The sample metadata nearly always contained a de-identified subject ID, COVID-19 status, age in years and sex. Where available, HLA class I and class II types were obtained from metadata supplied by the sample provider rather than from assay-based typing. The repertoires were released in a freely available public database intended as a resource for research on the immune response to SARS-CoV-2. The samples were drawn from two sources: the first 160 participants of the ongoing ImmuneRACE study, and 1,254 subjects contributed by 6 global collaborators. Results and caveats for the whole study, not just this receptor: Clinical and demographic metadata were provided uncurated, with the amount varying by source and participant.

The sequence links TRBV19 to TRBJ1-5, with a tentative D gene TRBD1 over 5 matching bases. Sequencing was carried out using PBMCs or T cells enriched from blood (not recorded which). This sequence originates from a woman aged 30 to 39 with acute COVID-19. The DNA sequence reads TGTGCCAGTACCTTGGGGGGGCAGCCCCAGCATTTT. It translates as CASTLGGQPQHF. The variable domain in full, with residues beyond the CDR3 obtained from the reference TRBV19 and TRBJ1-5 genes, is DGGITQSPKYLFRKEGQNVTLSCEQNLNHDAMYWYRQDPGQGLRLIYYSQIVNDFQKGDIAEGYSVSREKKESFPLTVTSAQKNPTAFYLCASTLGGQPQHFGDGTRLSIL.